This T cell receptor beta chain is drawn from a study of breast tumors, draining lymph nodes, adjacent tissues. V was pared by 6 bases and J by 8 bases, with 9 bases of the junction left unmatched. There are 14 residues in the CDR3. CDR1 and CDR2 (germline): SEHNR, FQNEAQ (reference sequence). Axillary draining lymph nodes of breast cancer patients supplied the node samples. TCRdb called the multiplex PCR reads again in MiXCR, with one record for every CDR3 protein. The sample holds some 170,000 distinct CDR3 sequences, around 33% seen once. The J gene is TRBJ2-7, the V gene TRBV7-9; 11 nucleotides line up with TRBD1. What was sequenced was axillary lymph node tissue. This clonotype originated in a female donor with breast cancer. Some clones in this sample may be carry-over from other donors' samples. The CDR3 bases are TGTGCCAGCAGGTCCGGGACAGGGGGAGGTCAGCAGTACTTC. As protein: CASRSGTGGGQQYF.